Following are 23 T cell receptor beta chains from one sample sequenced in a study of blood T cell repertoires in COVID-19. The protocol was immunoSEQ multiplex PCR, while the TCRdb copy is restricted to in-frame clones and leaves out a portion. Here the sample spans 250,000 or so clones, 70% to 90% being singletons. Sequenced material: peripheral blood. The source is a man younger than 30 with active or convalescent COVID-19.

The rearrangement links TRBV5-1 to TRBJ1-3; D remains ambiguous. V lost 4 bases and J 0 bases, leaving 17 bases between the germline ends. Germline lookup yields CDR1 SGHRS and CDR2 YFSETQ. The CDR3 has 17 amino acids. CDR3: CASSVNPAGFSGNTIYF. The CDR3 bases are TGCGCCAGCAGCGTAAACCCAGCGGGGTTCTCTGGAAACACCATATATTTT.

The DNA for the CDR3 is TGTGCCACCAATGCGGGTGCCTACAATGAGCAGTTCTTC. Protein: CATNAGAYNEQFF. V usage is TRBV27 and J usage is TRBJ2-1; D perhaps matches TRBD2 (5 bases). The CDR3 loop spans 13 amino acids. Germline CDR1 MNHEY, CDR2 SMNVEV (reference sequence). Trimming cost V 10 bases and J 2 bases, with 12 bases left between them.

The chain combines TRBV10-3 with TRBJ1-5, with TRBD1 as a possible D gene (5 bases). This CDR3 is 15 amino acids long. In germline, CDR1 is ENHRY, CDR2 SYGVKD. The germline V and J ends were trimmed by 0 bases and 10 bases, with 16 bases remaining between them. The CDR3 sequence: CAISESRDGFRPQHF. Here the CDR3 DNA reads TGTGCCATCAGTGAGTCGCGGGACGGTTTTCGCCCCCAGCATTTT.

This clone was observed once. The rearrangement joins TRBV7-8 to TRBJ1-1, with a tentative D call TRBD1 (5 bases). The length of the CDR3 is 15 residues. Trimming shortened V by 5 bases and J by 7 bases, and 20 bases separated the two germline ends. CDR1 and CDR2 (germline): SGHVS, FQNEAQ. Here the CDR3 reads CASSPDISPRIEAFF. DNA of the CDR3: TGTGCCAGCAGCCCGGACATCTCGCCTAGAATTGAAGCTTTCTTT.

The chain employs TRBV7-9 and TRBJ1-5; 7 positions match TRBD1. V gave up 5 bases and J gave up 7 bases; unmatched junction bases: 8. CDR1 and CDR2 from the germline V gene are SEHNR and FQNEAQ (reference sequence). The CDR3 runs to 14 residues. The CDR3 sequence: CASSVTGEGQPQHF. The CDR3 DNA follows: TGTGCCAGCAGCGTAACAGGGGAAGGGCAGCCCCAGCATTTT. The variable domain in full, with the rest retrieved from reference TRBV7-9 and TRBJ1-5, is DTGVSQNPRHKITKRGQNVTFRCDPISEHNRLYWYRQTLGQGPEFLTYFQNEAQLEKSRLLSDRFSAERPKGSFSTLEIQRTEQGDSAMYLCASSVTGEGQPQHFGDGTRLSIL.

V usage is TRBV7-2 and J usage is TRBJ2-1, with D maybe TRBD2 (5 bases). Germline V gene lookup returns CDR1 SGHTA and CDR2 FQGNSA. Trimming took off 5 bases at V and 4 bases at J, with 15 bases between the two ends. The CDR3 sequence is 15 residues long. The CDR3 reads CASSRAVAWYNEQFF. For the CDR3, the DNA is TGTGCCAGCAGCAGAGCGGTCGCGTGGTACAATGAGCAGTTCTTC.

The rearrangement joins TRBV30 to TRBJ1-5, with TRBD1 matching over 8 bases. The CDR3 length is 14 residues. Germline V gives CDR1 GTSNPN, CDR2 SVGIG (reference sequence). V lost 2 bases, J lost 5 bases, and 5 bases stayed unmatched. CDR3 nucleotide sequence: TGTGCCTGGAGTAAAGGACAGGGTGATCAGCCCCAGCATTTT. Protein: CAWSKGQGDQPQHF. Combining the CDR3 with reference TRBV30 and TRBJ1-5 gives the whole variable domain SQTIHQWPATLVQPVGSPLSLECTVEGTSNPNLYWYRQAAGRGLQLLFYSVGIGQISSEVPQNLSASRPQDRQFILSSKKLLLSDSGFYLCAWSKGQGDQPQHFGDGTRLSIL.

The V gene is TRBV7-9, the J gene TRBJ1-6; D unresolved. Trimming left V 0 bases short and J 0 bases short, with 15 bases between. The CDR3 runs 19 residues. The germline gives CDR1 SEHNR, CDR2 FQNEAQ (reference sequence). The CDR3 DNA reads as TGTGCCAGCAGCTTAGCTGTCCAGGCACCAAGCTCCTATAATTCACCCCTCCACTTT. It encodes CASSLAVQAPSSYNSPLHF.

This clone was recorded only once. DNA for the CDR3: TGTGCCAGCAGCTTAGACAGGGGAGATGAGACCCAGTACTTC. It codes for CASSLDRGDETQYF. The chain links TRBV7-8 to TRBJ2-5; the match to TRBD1 covers 7 bases. The CDR3 extends over 14 amino acids. V shed 1 base, J shed 5 bases, and the junction held 4 bases outside the gene matches. Germline assignment: CDR1 SGHVS and CDR2 FQNEAQ.

This clone has a handful of counts. The J gene is TRBJ2-1, the V gene TRBV6-5, with D possibly TRBD1 on 6 matching bases. The CDR3 totals 11 residues. The germline V gene encodes CDR1 MNHEY and CDR2 SVGAGI. V gave up 6 bases and J gave up 9 bases, with 9 bases separating them. The CDR3 protein is CASRQGGEQFF. As DNA, the CDR3 is TGTGCCAGCAGACAAGGGGGTGAGCAGTTCTTC.

V and J are TRBV19 and TRBJ2-5; TRBD1 agrees at 9 bases. This CDR3 contains 15 residues. Trimming cost V 9 bases and J 4 bases; bases outside gene matches: 12. CDR1 and CDR2 from the germline V gene are LNHDA and SQIVND (reference sequence). The CDR3 region has the DNA TGTGCCAGCCGACCGGGACAGGGTTTGGGAGAGACCCAGTACTTC. Translating it yields CASRPGQGLGETQYF.

The chain has TRBV3-1 (or the pseudogene TRBV3-2) and TRBJ2-5; 7 bases fit TRBD2. The CDR3 contains 14 residues. Germline V gives CDR1 LGHDT, CDR2 YNNKEL (reference sequence). J was trimmed by 5 bases and V by 4 bases; bases with no gene match: 7. CDR3 residues: CASSPLAGSETQYF. The DNA for the CDR3 is TGTGCCAGCAGCCCTTTAGCGGGTTCGGAGACCCAGTACTTC.

The chain joins TRBV30 to TRBJ2-1; TRBD2 agrees at 11 bases. Germline CDR1 is GTSNPN and CDR2 is SVGIG (reference sequence). The CDR3 is 20 amino acids. V shed 8 bases and J 1 base; nucleotides not matched to a gene: 22. The CDR3 DNA reads TGTGCCGCCTGGAGTTATAAGATTGAAGCTAGCGGGGGGTCCTACAATGAGCAGTTCTTC. It is translated as CAAWSYKIEASGGSYNEQFF.

This chain connects TRBV7-2 to TRBJ1-1; 7 nucleotides match TRBD1. Germline CDR1 is SGHTA and CDR2 is FQGNSA. V lost 5 bases to trimming and J lost 4 bases; unmatched junction nucleotides: 4. The length of the CDR3 is 13 residues. The CDR3 nucleotides read TGTGCCAGCAGCATCCGACAGGGCACTGAAGCTTTCTTT. Its translation is CASSIRQGTEAFF.

The chain joins TRBV10-2 to TRBJ2-3, with 9 bases that match TRBD2. The CDR3 consists of 13 residues. Per germline, CDR1 WSHSY and CDR2 SAAADI. The V gene end was trimmed by 5 bases and the J gene end by 3 bases; junction bases not matched to a gene: 0. CDR3 protein: CASSSGGTDTQYF. In nucleotides, the CDR3 is TGCGCCAGCAGTAGCGGGGGGACAGATACGCAGTATTTT.

The chain combines TRBV7-9 with TRBJ1-5; D may be TRBD1 (5 bases). Trimming shortened V by 5 bases and J by 9 bases, and 17 bases separated the two germline ends. The CDR3 is 14 amino acids. Germline-derived CDR1 and CDR2 are SEHNR and FQNEAQ (reference sequence). Written as DNA, the CDR3 is TGTGCCAGCAGCCAGCGGGACGGGCCGATGCCCCAGCATTTT. Protein: CASSQRDGPMPQHF.

This chain uses TRBV15 with TRBJ1-1; D is uncertain. Germline loops: CDR1 LNHNV, CDR2 YYDKDF (reference sequence). The V end was cut by 3 bases, the J end by 5 bases, with 10 bases between. The CDR3 runs to 13 residues. CDR3 residues: CATSRPPRTEAFF. The CDR3 DNA follows: TGTGCCACCAGCAGGCCCCCGCGGACTGAAGCTTTCTTT.

This chain uses TRBV10-3 with TRBJ1-1, with 9 nucleotides matching TRBD1. The CDR3 has 13 residues. The germline CDR1 and CDR2 sequences are ENHRY and SYGVKD. With V trimmed by 9 bases and J by 4 bases, 6 bases remained unmatched. CDR3 sequence (DNA): TGTGCCATAAGACAGGGGGTTGGCACTGAAGCTTTCTTT. Residues: CAIRQGVGTEAFF.

This clone was seen more than once but under ten times. The CDR3 loop reads CASRLSPGNDYTF. CDR3 nucleotide sequence: TGTGCCAGCAGATTGAGCCCAGGCAACGACTACACCTTC. The chain carries TRBV6-4 and TRBJ1-2, with D unclear. V was trimmed by 6 bases and J by 10 bases, leaving 18 bases between them. CDR3 length: 13 amino acids. Germline CDR1 MRHNA, CDR2 SNTAGT.

The rearrangement joins TRBV3-1 (or the pseudogene TRBV3-2) to TRBJ1-2; D possibly corresponds to TRBD1 (5 bases). Germline lookup yields CDR1 LGHDT and CDR2 YNNKEL (reference sequence). Trimming stripped 3 bases from V and 4 bases from J, with 24 bases between. The CDR3 covers 18 residues. The CDR3: CASSHLDRGGGSGYGYTF. CDR3 coding DNA: TGTGCCAGCAGCCACCTCGATAGAGGTGGGGGGTCGGGCTATGGCTACACCTTC.

The V and J genes are TRBV4-1 and TRBJ2-2; 9 nucleotides agree with TRBD1. The CDR3 has 16 amino acids. Germline-derived CDR1 and CDR2 are MGHRA and YSYEKL. V lost 2 bases and J lost 6; bases outside the gene matches: 7. The CDR3 nucleotides are TGCGCCAGCAGCCAATTTACAGGGGGCGCCCCCGGGGAGCTGTTTTTT. It encodes CASSQFTGGAPGELFF.

V is TRBV5-6 and J is TRBJ2-6, with TRBD1 matching over 9 bases. Germline V gene data show CDR1 as SGHDT and CDR2 as YYEEEE. V dropped 2 bases and J dropped 0; count of bases not matched to a gene: 6. This CDR3 is 18 amino acids long. The CDR3 spells CASSFGDRAVSGANVLTF. The CDR3 coding sequence is TGTGCCAGCAGCTTTGGGGACAGGGCTGTCTCTGGGGCCAACGTCCTGACTTTC.

The chain has TRBV21-1 and TRBJ2-1; the DNA was not used to check the table's D call, TRBD1. TRBV21-1 is listed as a pseudogene. The CDR3 loop spans 15 amino acids. CDR3 amino acids: CASTKTDSPYNEQFF. CDR3 nucleotides: TGTGCCAGCACTAAAACGGACAGTCCCTACAATGAGCAGTTCTTC.